Listed below are T cell receptor beta chains from one sample, sequenced in a study of OX40 agonist ivuxolimab in advanced cancers. Generated by immunoSEQ multiplex PCR, the TCRdb table keeps only in-frame clones and is missing some. The sample yields approximately 91,000 clones, around 87% seen once. Sample: CD4+ or CD8+ T cells sorted from blood, taken in a trial of the OX40 agonist ivuxolimab. The source is an adult with an advanced solid tumor such as melanoma, head and neck, liver or kidney cancer. Both conserved end residues are part of each CDR3. Fields, in order: J gene, D gene, V gene, clone size, CDR3 protein, CDR3 DNA. A D gene is named only where the DNA matches it firmly. Part of the rows lack a size; the others show once, few, many or a class for expanded clones.

j_call: TRBJ2-7
d_call: NA
v_call: TRBV6-6
clone_size: NA
cdr3_aa: CASSPSEVYEQYF
cdr3_nt: TGTGCCAGCAGTCCCTCCGAGGTGTACGAGCAGTACTTC

j_call: TRBJ2-3
d_call: NA
v_call: TRBV9
clone_size: NA
cdr3_aa: CASSVALSSTATDTQYF
cdr3_nt: TGTGCCAGCAGCGTAGCTCTGAGCTCTACTGCCACAGATACGCAGTATTTT

j_call: TRBJ1-4
d_call: NA
v_call: TRBV19
clone_size: NA
cdr3_aa: CASSTGTEVGEKLFF
cdr3_nt: TGTGCCAGTAGTACCGGGACCGAAGTCGGTGAAAAACTGTTTTTT

j_call: TRBJ1-4
d_call: NA
v_call: TRBV14
clone_size: once
cdr3_aa: CASSQDNVTANPATNEKLFF
cdr3_nt: TGTGCCAGCAGCCAAGATAATGTGACAGCGAACCCTGCAACTAATGAAAAACTGTTTTTT

j_call: TRBJ2-7
d_call: NA
v_call: TRBV10-3
clone_size: NA
cdr3_aa: CAINSEDLEQYF
cdr3_nt: TGTGCCATCAATAGCGAGGACTTAGAGCAGTACTTC

j_call: TRBJ1-5
d_call: NA
v_call: TRBV29-1
clone_size: NA
cdr3_aa: CSVGGIGQPQHF
cdr3_nt: TGCAGCGTTGGGGGTATTGGGCAGCCCCAGCATTTT

j_call: TRBJ1-1
d_call: NA
v_call: TRBV18
clone_size: NA
cdr3_aa: CASSPGAPMNTEAFF
cdr3_nt: TGTGCCAGCTCACCAGGGGCGCCCATGAACACTGAAGCTTTCTTT

j_call: TRBJ2-7
d_call: NA
v_call: TRBV2
clone_size: NA
cdr3_aa: CASRVDYTYEQYF
cdr3_nt: TGTGCCAGCCGGGTTGACTACACCTACGAGCAGTACTTC

j_call: TRBJ2-7
d_call: NA
v_call: TRBV6-5
clone_size: NA
cdr3_aa: CASSSGGASLAEQYF
cdr3_nt: TGTGCCAGCAGCTCCGGGGGCGCGAGTCTCGCCGAGCAGTACTTC

j_call: TRBJ1-4
d_call: NA
v_call: TRBV7-9
clone_size: NA
cdr3_aa: CAGLRGEKLFF
cdr3_nt: TGTGCCGGCCTCAGGGGTGAAAAACTGTTTTTT

j_call: TRBJ1-1
d_call: TRBD1
v_call: TRBV10-3
clone_size: few
cdr3_aa: CAISRQGDTAEAFF
cdr3_nt: TGTGCCATCAGTCGACAGGGGGATACTGCTGAAGCTTTCTTT

j_call: TRBJ1-2
d_call: NA
v_call: TRBV28
clone_size: NA
cdr3_aa: CASSLYGTPNYGYTF
cdr3_nt: TGTGCCAGCAGTTTATATGGGACTCCTAACTATGGCTACACCTTC

j_call: TRBJ1-6
d_call: NA
v_call: TRBV19
clone_size: few
cdr3_aa: CASSIREGTPPPLHF
cdr3_nt: TGTGCCAGTAGTATTCGGGAAGGAACCCCCCCACCCCTCCACTTT